This T cell receptor beta chain was documented in a study of blood T cell repertoires in COVID-19. About the study: Sample material is recorded as cDNA or gDNA derived from T cells, B-cell-depleted T cells, or PBMCs.

This clone showed up just once. Generated by immunoSEQ multiplex PCR, the TCRdb table keeps only in-frame clones and is missing some. The repertoire holds tens of thousands of clones, with 75% to 85% as singletons. The CDR3 has 20 residues. The V gene is TRBV12-2, the J gene TRBJ1-2; the table's D call TRBD1 went unverified against the DNA. TRBV12-2 is marked as a pseudogene. Sequences were obtained from peripheral blood. This sequence originates from a human donor in a cohort sampled during active COVID-19. The CDR3 DNA reads as TGTGCAAGTCGCTTACTTTGTTTCGACAGGGTGGGCCGGGCTTTTTATGGCTACACCTTC. Its translation: CASRLLCFDRVGRAFYGYTF.